This T cell receptor beta chain is from a study of a mutant IDH1 vaccine in newly diagnosed glioma. Study-wide context: Vaccines were begun 4-6 weeks after radiotherapy alone, or with temozolomide cycles.

As regards this clone: Its antigen remains unknown.

Produced via immunoSEQ multiplex PCR; TCRdb's table is partial and in-frame only. This table has roughly 72,000 clones, about 91% appearing once. Time point specified: week 5, during vaccination. What each vaccine dose contained was 300 ug of mutant IDH1 20-mer peptide, accompanied by topical imiquimod. Germline V lookup: CDR1 MNHEY, CDR2 SMNVEV (reference sequence). The V end was cut by 3 bases, the J end by 2 bases, with 8 bases between. CDR3 length: 13 amino acids. This clonotype was sampled from a woman in her 50s with glioma. This chain uses TRBV27 with TRBJ2-7; D is uncertain. The sequencing here drew on PBMCs, taken from a glioma patient whose treatment included an IDH1 peptide vaccine. The CDR3 DNA reads as TGTGCCAGCAGTTTTATGGGAACCTACGAGCAGTACTTC. Protein sequence: CASSFMGTYEQYF.